One T cell receptor (beta chain) is described in this entry. No antigen is known for it. Nothing much larger sits one base from this clone, and base qualities are not available. This entry belongs to a study of T cell repertoires in cytomegalovirus infection (dated by TCRdb to between 2018 and 2021). For context, the study as a whole: The HLA type of each donor mattered for the analysis, because public TCR beta signatures pointed to carriage of CMV infection along with the matching HLA type. Summary of the overall study and its limitations: In both this cohort and an independent cohort of approximately 350 donors, the cumulative frequency of public TCR beta family members distinguished carriers of CMV infection plus the relevant HLA type. The ex vivo response was dominated by HLA-C-restricted CMV-specific TCR beta clonotypes, which also provided the single most frequent clonotype in two of eight donors.

Sequencing was carried out with an Illumina HiSeq 1500. The raw public data were reprocessed by TCRdb itself: fastp quality trimming at Q25, MiXCR clonotype calling, in-frame beta chains only. Identical CDR3 proteins give one entry, which carries the most common genes and DNA. In this sample the table shows about 740,000 distinct CDR3 sequences, about a third of which occur a single time. Together, the top ten hold around 2.6% of the sample. V is trimmed back by 5 bases and J by 8 bases, and the junction contains 15 bases that no gene match accounts for. For CDR1 and CDR2, the germline V gene lists MNHNS and SASEGT. The CDR3 covers 16 residues, taking in both the cysteine and the phenylalanine. Just CDR3 DNA is preserved here, 48 bases in frame from base 1.

The chain couples TRBV6-1 to TRBJ2-1; 7 junctional bases match TRBD2. Material: PBMCs. This clonotype originated in a human donor in good health (CMV status not recorded). Some clones in this sample may be carry-over from other donors' samples. In nucleotides, the sequence is TGTGCCAGCAGTTACCTCGCTAGCGGTACGAGCGATGAGCAGTTCTTC. Translated, it gives CASSYLASGTSDEQFF.